Each of the 30 T cell receptor beta chains below was sequenced from the same sample in a study of a mutant IDH1 vaccine in newly diagnosed glioma. Profiled with immunoSEQ multiplex PCR; TCRdb holds only in-frame clones, not every one. In the table there are 82,000 or so clones, 65% to 90% of which are singletons. Time point denoted: week 23, last vaccination. All doses held 300 ug of mutant IDH1 20-mer peptide, with topical imiquimod. These receptors lack a known antigen. Sequenced material: PBMCs, taken from a glioma patient whose treatment included an IDH1 peptide vaccine. Every receptor here comes from a man aged 25-45 years with glioma. Some clones in this sample may be carry-over from other donors' samples.

V gene TRBV28 combines with J gene TRBJ1-2; possible D gene TRBD1, 6 bases. The CDR3 loop spans 16 amino acids. The ends were cut back, 4 bases at V and 2 bases at J, with 17 bases in the middle. Germline CDR1 reads MDHEN; CDR2 reads SYDVKM. The CDR3, as DNA: TGTGCCAGCAGTTCGTACAGGGAGGTCCCCAACTATGGCTACACCTTC. Translating gives CASSSYREVPNYGYTF.

The chain uses TRBV5-1 and TRBJ1-1; D is unclear. Per germline, CDR1 SGHRS and CDR2 YFSETQ. The CDR3 runs 13 residues. V was trimmed by 0 bases and J by 2 bases, leaving 5 bases between them. The CDR3 protein is CASSLVSNTEAFF. The CDR3, as DNA: TGCGCCAGCAGCTTGGTCTCTAACACTGAAGCTTTCTTT.

The chain uses TRBV7-9 and TRBJ1-6; D gene unclear. The ends were cut back, 1 base at V and 14 bases at J, with 12 bases in the middle. CDR3 length: 13 residues. Per the germline V gene, CDR1 is SEHNR and CDR2 is FQNEAQ (reference sequence). The CDR3 region is CASSLERESALHF. The DNA of the CDR3 is TGTGCCAGCAGCTTAGAAAGGGAGTCAGCCCTCCACTTT. Together with reference TRBV7-9 and TRBJ1-6, the CDR3 gives the full variable domain: DTGVSQNPRHKITKRGQNVTFRCDPISEHNRLYWYRQTLGQGPEFLTYFQNEAQLEKSRLLSDRFSAERPKGSFSTLEIQRTEQGDSAMYLCASSLERESALHFGNGTRLTVT.

This rearrangement joins TRBV28 to TRBJ1-2; maybe TRBD1 (5 bases). V was pared by 6 bases and J by 5 bases, with 13 bases between. This CDR3 region has 13 residues. CDR1 is MDHEN, CDR2 SYDVKM, per germline. This chain's CDR3 is CASRPGTEYGYTF. DNA for the CDR3: TGTGCCAGCAGACCCGGGACGGAATATGGCTACACCTTC.

The J gene is TRBJ2-6, the V gene TRBV15, with D perhaps matching TRBD2 (5 bases). The CDR3 length is 17 residues. Per the germline V gene, CDR1 is LNHNV and CDR2 is YYDKDF (reference sequence). Trimming shortened V by 0 bases and J by 0 bases, and 9 bases separated the two germline ends. CDR3 DNA sequence: TGTGCCACCAGCAGAGATCTGACTATCTCTGGGGCCAACGTCCTGACTTTC. Translated: CATSRDLTISGANVLTF.

This chain links TRBV18 with TRBJ2-1; TRBD1 matches 12 bases. Losses at the gene ends were 3 bases for V and 5 bases for J; bases not matched to a gene: 5. CDR1 and CDR2 (germline): KGHSH, LQKENI. CDR3 size: 16 residues. The CDR3 sequence is CASSPPGQGANNEQFF. Here the CDR3 DNA reads TGTGCCAGCTCACCTCCGGGACAGGGGGCTAACAATGAGCAGTTCTTC.

The chain carries TRBV18 and TRBJ1-4; 9 bases agree with TRBD1. J gave up 8 bases and V 4 bases, and 5 bases lay outside the gene matches. Germline V gives CDR1 KGHSH, CDR2 LQKENI. CDR3 length: 14 amino acids. The CDR3 nucleotides are TGTGCCAGCTCACGGGACAGGGCTTCGGAAAAACTGTTTTTT. It specifies CASSRDRASEKLFF.

This rearrangement joins TRBV11-1 to TRBJ1-2; 9 nucleotides line up with TRBD1. Germline V gene sequence: CDR1 SGHAT, CDR2 FQDESV (reference sequence). V gave up 2 bases and J gave up 4 bases; unmatched junction bases: 11. The CDR3 is made up of 17 amino acids. The CDR3 protein is CASSLSRQGDRGYGYTF. In DNA form, the CDR3 reads TGTGCCAGCAGCTTATCAAGACAGGGGGATAGAGGCTATGGCTACACCTTC.

CDR3 protein: CASSVGNGELFF. In DNA form, the CDR3 reads TGTGCCAGCAGCGTCGGGAACGGGGAGCTGTTTTTT. The genes are TRBV9 and TRBJ2-2, with TRBD2 as a possible D gene (5 bases). The CDR3 has 12 residues. CDR1 and CDR2 (germline): SGDLS, YYNGEE. V lost 2 bases to trimming and J lost 7 bases, with 6 bases between them.

This chain joins TRBV5-1 and TRBJ2-5, with unresolved D. Per the germline V gene, CDR1 is SGHRS and CDR2 is YFSETQ. Trimming pared 0 bases from V and 1 base from J, leaving 10 bases between. This CDR3 region has 15 residues. The CDR3 DNA is TGCGCCAGCAGCTTGGGCACCACCGCCCAAGAGACCCAGTACTTC. Translation gives CASSLGTTAQETQYF.

V gene TRBV28 combines with J gene TRBJ2-2; TRBD2 matches at 15 bases. CDR3 length: 16 amino acids. Looked up from germline, CDR1 is MDHEN and CDR2 is SYDVKM. With V trimmed by 5 bases and J by 7 bases, 5 bases remained unmatched. CDR3 nucleotides: TGTGCCAGCAGTCGGACTAGCGGGAGGGTAGGCGGGGAGCTGTTTTTT. Its protein product is CASSRTSGRVGGELFF.

J is TRBJ2-3 and V is TRBV5-6, with no clear D. Between the trimmed V and J ends, which lost 0 bases and 0 bases, there was a span of 5 bases. The CDR3 has 14 amino acids. Germline CDR1 SGHDT, CDR2 YYEEEE. Here the CDR3 DNA reads TGTGCCAGCAGCTTGGACCCCAGCACAGATACGCAGTATTTT. The encoded protein is CASSLDPSTDTQYF.

About this clone: A junction boundary mismatches the germline segment, possibly from a read error. The chain couples TRBV11-2 to TRBJ2-3, with D uncertain. Germline V gene data show CDR1 as SGHAT and CDR2 as FQNNGV. This CDR3 spans 15 amino acids. In nucleotides, the CDR3 is TGTGCCAGCAGCTTAGGTGGAATCCGCACAGATACGCGGTATTTT. It specifies CASSLGGIRTDTRYF.

The gene calls are TRBV5-6 and TRBJ1-5; unclear D gene. V was trimmed by 2 bases and J by 5 bases, leaving 14 bases between them. The CDR3 loop spans 15 amino acids. Germline values: CDR1 SGHDT, CDR2 YYEEEE. CDR3 in DNA: TGTGCCAGCAGCTTAGCGTCTGAGTGGGATCAGCCCCAGCATTTT. It is translated as CASSLASEWDQPQHF.

The V gene is TRBV11-2, the J gene TRBJ2-2; D remains unclear. The CDR3 spans 16 residues. Looked up from germline, CDR1 is SGHAT and CDR2 is FQNNGV. Trimming removed 1 base from V and 0 bases from J, with 9 bases in between. As DNA, the CDR3 is TGTGCCAGCAGCTTAGCGGCGGCCTCGAACACCGGGGAGCTGTTTTTT. This sequence encodes CASSLAAASNTGELFF. The full variable domain, its missing parts supplied by reference TRBV11-2 and TRBJ2-2, is EAGVAQSPRYKIIEKRQSVAFWCNPISGHATLYWYQQILGQGPKLLIQFQNNGVVDDSQLPKDRFSAERLKGVDSTLKIQPAKLEDSAVYLCASSLAAASNTGELFFGEGSRLTVL.

This clone was picked up a small number of times. The chain combines TRBV28 with TRBJ1-1, with no clear D. Deletions cut 10 bases from V and 6 bases from J, with 9 bases between. CDR1 is MDHEN and CDR2 is SYDVKM in the germline V gene. CDR3 length equals 10 residues. CDR3 amino acids: CATAYAEAFF. DNA of the CDR3: TGTGCCACCGCGTACGCTGAAGCTTTCTTT.

The rearrangement joins TRBV7-2 to TRBJ2-7; 9 bases line up with TRBD1. With 1 base clipped from V and 5 bases from J, the junction kept 6 bases outside the gene matches. The CDR3 contains 15 residues. The germline V gene encodes CDR1 SGHTA and CDR2 FQGNSA. The CDR3 nucleotides are TGTGCCAGCAGCTTAGATGGACAGGGGAACGACGAGCAGTACTTC. Amino acids: CASSLDGQGNDEQYF.

The rearrangement links TRBV7-8 to TRBJ1-3; TRBD1 is a possible D gene (5 bases). The length of the CDR3 is 16 residues. CDR1 and CDR2 from the germline V gene are SGHVS and FQNEAQ. V shed 1 base and J shed 0 bases, with 10 bases lying between them. The CDR3 spells CASSLVQDYSGNTIYF. The CDR3 bases are TGTGCCAGCAGCTTAGTACAGGATTACTCTGGAAACACCATATATTTT.

The chain combines TRBV7-2 with TRBJ2-2; 7 bases map to TRBD1. The ends lost 4 bases at V and 0 bases at J; junction bases unmatched: 5. This CDR3 has 16 residues. Germline V gene sequence: CDR1 SGHTA, CDR2 FQGNSA. CDR3 in DNA: TGTGCCAGCAGCTCAAAGACAGGGTCGAACACCGGGGAGCTGTTTTTT. Amino acid sequence: CASSSKTGSNTGELFF.

The chain is built from TRBV5-1 and TRBJ1-6; no clear D gene. There are 14 residues in the CDR3. Trimming removed 2 bases from V and 7 bases from J, with 10 bases in between. Germline CDR1 is SGHRS and CDR2 is YFSETQ. CDR3 protein: CASSFEDGNSPLHF. The CDR3, as DNA: TGCGCCAGCAGCTTTGAGGACGGGAATTCACCCCTCCACTTT. Looking up the rest from reference TRBV5-1 and TRBJ1-6 gives the full variable domain: KAGVTQTPRYLIKTRGQQVTLSCSPISGHRSVSWYQQTPGQGLQFLFEYFSETQRNKGNFPGRFSGRQFSNSRSEMNVSTLELGDSALYLCASSFEDGNSPLHFGNGTRLTVT.

V is TRBV5-1 and J is TRBJ2-7; possible D gene TRBD2, 5 bases. Germline V CDR1 and CDR2: SGHRS, YFSETQ. This CDR3 has 15 residues. Trimming took 4 bases from V and 1 from J, leaving 15 bases between them. The CDR3 DNA sequence: TGCGCCAGCAGCACCGGGGTAATCTCATCCTACGAGCAGTACTTC. Translation: CASSTGVISSYEQYF.

The rearrangement uses TRBV19 and TRBJ2-2, with D unresolved. V gave up 3 bases and J gave up 4 bases, with 15 bases separating them. The CDR3 length is 16 residues. Germline V lookup: CDR1 LNHDA, CDR2 SQIVND (reference sequence). The CDR3 DNA is TGTGCCAGTAGTATGGGCCCGACCCGGGTCACCGGGGAGCTGTTTTTT. Translated, it gives CASSMGPTRVTGELFF.

The chain links TRBV29-1 to TRBJ1-1, with TRBD1 identical over 7 bases. This CDR3 is 13 amino acids long. V lost 7 bases, J lost 5 bases, and 10 bases stayed unmatched. Germline CDR1 SQVTM, CDR2 ANQGSEA. The CDR3 DNA follows: TGCAGCGGTAGACAGGGTTCAGGTACTGAAGCTTTCTTT. Translating it yields CSGRQGSGTEAFF. The variable domain in full, completed from reference TRBV29-1 and TRBJ1-1, reads SAVISQKPSRDICQRGTSLTIQCQVDSQVTMMFWYRQQPGQSLTLIATANQGSEATYESGFVIDKFPISRPNLTFSTLTVSNMSPEDSSIYLCSGRQGSGTEAFFGQGTRLTVV.

In DNA, the CDR3 is TGTGCCAGCAGCTTAGGGCAGTCCCCTTGGGATACGCAGTATTTT. It encodes CASSLGQSPWDTQYF. The rearrangement uses TRBV7-7 and TRBJ2-3, with D unresolved. Trimming removed 1 base at V and 6 bases at J, with 14 bases between. The CDR3 has 15 amino acids. In germline, CDR1 is SSHAT, CDR2 FNYEAQ (reference sequence).

V is TRBV27 and J is TRBJ2-5, with a weak D call TRBD2 (5 bases). The CDR3 loop spans 15 amino acids. CDR1 MNHEY and CDR2 SMNVEV come from the germline V gene (reference sequence). V gave up 7 bases and J gave up 7 bases, with 22 bases separating them. The CDR3 loop reads CASKKGAAPSGTQYF. The CDR3, as DNA: TGTGCCAGCAAGAAGGGAGCGGCACCCTCGGGGACCCAGTACTTC.

In its sample, this clone was seen a few times. This sequence joins TRBV30 and TRBJ1-5, with D uncertain. Germline CDR1 is GTSNPN and CDR2 is SVGIG (reference sequence). The CDR3 has 14 residues. The V gene lost 2 bases and the J gene lost 0 bases, with 8 bases spanning the gap. CDR3: CAWSSTVSNQPQHF. CDR3 in DNA: TGTGCCTGGAGTTCGACTGTTAGCAATCAGCCCCAGCATTTT.

The chain employs TRBV2 and TRBJ1-1; D gene unclear. Trimming removed 4 bases from V and 10 bases from J, with 13 bases in between. Germline V gene sequence: CDR1 SNHLY, CDR2 FYNNEI. CDR3 length equals 12 residues. The CDR3: CASSGIREGAFF. For the CDR3, the DNA is TGTGCCAGCAGTGGAATCCGGGAGGGAGCTTTCTTT.

This clone occurred once. The chain combines TRBV2 with TRBJ1-5; tentative D call: TRBD1 (5 bases). The CDR3 is made up of 16 amino acids. V was cut by 6 bases and J by 2 bases, with 17 bases left in between. Germline CDR1 reads SNHLY; CDR2 reads FYNNEI. The CDR3 is CASSPFGGERNQPQHF. The CDR3 coding sequence is TGTGCCAGCAGCCCTTTTGGGGGGGAGCGCAATCAGCCCCAGCATTTT.

The V call is TRBV6-5, the J call TRBJ2-7, with D unresolved. Germline V gene lookup returns CDR1 MNHEY and CDR2 SVGAGI. V gave up 6 bases and J gave up 3 bases, with 9 bases separating them. This CDR3 has 12 residues. CDR3 sequence reads: CASSLSGYEQYF. Written as DNA, the CDR3 is TGTGCCAGCAGCCTTAGTGGCTACGAGCAGTACTTC.

This clone was recorded once. The rearrangement links TRBV5-5 to TRBJ2-7; D is uncertain. The CDR3 length is 13 residues. The V gene's germline CDR1 is SGHKS and CDR2 YYEKEE (reference sequence). V was pared by 1 base and J by 0 bases, with 5 bases between. The CDR3 protein is CASSLRYSYEQYF. Written as DNA, the CDR3 is TGTGCCAGCAGCTTGCGCTACTCCTACGAGCAGTACTTC.